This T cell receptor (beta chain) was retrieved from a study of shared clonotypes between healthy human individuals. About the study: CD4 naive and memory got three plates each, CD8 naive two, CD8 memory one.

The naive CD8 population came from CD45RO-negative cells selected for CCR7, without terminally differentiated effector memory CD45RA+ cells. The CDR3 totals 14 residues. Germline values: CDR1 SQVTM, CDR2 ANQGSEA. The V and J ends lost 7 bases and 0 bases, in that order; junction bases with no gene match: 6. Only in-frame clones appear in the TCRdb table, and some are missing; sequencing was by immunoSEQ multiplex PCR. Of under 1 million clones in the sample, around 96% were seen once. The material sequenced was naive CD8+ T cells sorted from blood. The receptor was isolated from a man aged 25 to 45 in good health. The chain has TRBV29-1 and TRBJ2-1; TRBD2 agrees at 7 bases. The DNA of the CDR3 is TGCAGCGCCGGGGAGGGGAGCTCCTACAATGAGCAGTTCTTC. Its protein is CSAGEGSSYNEQFF.